This T cell receptor (beta chain) was found in a study of PD-L1 blockade in urothelial cancer (dated 2017 in TCRdb). About the full investigation: Every patient began therapy in 2014 and was given atezolizumab 1,200 mg intravenously every 3 weeks. Durable clinical benefit was defined as a progression-free survival longer than 6 months, and TCR features were additionally tested against progression-free survival and overall survival. About nine tenths of the roughly 29 patients were identified as males with urothelial cancer of bladder origin, and a prior smoking history was reported by 18 of 29 patients. Patients had an ECOG performance status of 0 or 1 and had received between 0 and 3 prior chemotherapy regimens. Blood samples were analyzed 3 weeks after the start of treatment (second dose) and 6 weeks after the start of treatment. Blood samples gave median yields of around 150,000 T cells and 80,000 to 90,000 unique TCRs, along with a median clonality of 0.080. Eight or nine patients reached durable clinical benefit, while some 20 patients did not. Pretreatment tumor samples, along with matched peripheral blood collected serially before and after atezolizumab treatment, underwent TCR sequencing. Under 30 patients had pretreatment blood TCR-seq, about 25 had at least one posttreatment blood collection, and about 25 had tumor TCR-seq. In the same patients, pretreatment tumors underwent whole exome sequencing and RNA sequencing in addition to TCR sequencing. The study was an exploratory multi-omic analysis of somatic, immune and clinical correlates of response to PD-L1 blockade with atezolizumab in urothelial cancer. General study outcomes and caveats: A pretreatment peripheral blood TCR clonality below the median was linked to improved progression-free and overall survival. Greater expansion of tumor-associated TCR clones in peripheral blood 3 weeks after the start of treatment was observed in patients with durable benefit (n ≈ 24, p = 0.022). Small sample size (n of about 30) and many exploratory analyses mean the results are intended to be hypothesis-generating.

A total of some 30 patients with locally advanced or metastatic urothelial carcinoma, treated at Memorial Sloan Kettering on a trial protocol, made up the cohort. Peripheral blood mononuclear cells were collected pretreatment and during treatment, with between 1 and 8 total time points obtained per patient. The Qiagen DNeasy Blood extraction kit was used to purify genomic DNA from total PBMCs and from tumor samples. PBMCs were collected pretreatment and during treatment, and were isolated and stored as previously described. About this clone itself: It has no known antigen specificity. No base-level quality is on record; no much larger clone is a single base apart.

Each PCR received spiked-in synthetic TCR analog templates so that absolute template abundance could be estimated from read counts. Using the immunoSEQ assay, TCRbeta CDR3 regions were amplified from genomic DNA with bias-controlled V and J gene primers. Rearranged TCRbeta segments were sequenced at approximately 20X coverage. On the authors' methods: Clustering was used to correct sequencing errors, and CDR3s were annotated against IMGT to assign V, D and J genes. Downstream analyses used only productive TCRbeta rearrangements, leaving out any out-of-frame or stop-codon sequences. Clonality was calculated as one minus the Shannon entropy normalized by the log of the number of unique productive sequences. Fisher's exact test with Benjamini-Hochberg correction, at a threshold of adjusted p below 0.01, was used to find clones that differed between time points or between blood and tumor. TCRdb retrieved this table from immuneACCESS and kept in-frame rearrangements only. Not all clones are present; in checked studies, unresolved V genes account for under half, and no reason is known for the remainder. V, J and clone size are taken as reported in that table, and D and trimming were inferred from the DNA itself. This sample is represented by about 110,000 clones; approximately 85% of them were singletons. Of the sample, about 2.2% falls within the top ten clones.

This clonotype was sampled from a middle-aged man with urothelial cancer. This specimen was PBMCs, taken around atezolizumab (anti-PD-L1) treatment.

CDR3 loop: CASSSLGSGGRNTIYF. The sequenced DNA is TGTGCCAGCAGCTCACTGGGGTCGGGGGGCAGAAACACCATATATTTT. The chain links TRBV7-8 with TRBJ1-3; the D region possibly corresponds to TRBD1 (6 bases align). The CDR3, cysteine through phenylalanine, is 16 amino acids long. The entry retains the CDR3 DNA only, 48 bases that are in frame from base 1. Sequences SGHVS (CDR1) and FQNEAQ (CDR2) are obtained from the germline V gene. V and J are truncated by 4 bases and 5 bases respectively, leaving an intervening sequence of 18 bases.